This T cell receptor (beta chain) was observed in a study of blood T cell repertoires in COVID-19. Study details: Sites in the United States, Italy and Spain provided acute and convalescent COVID-19 samples.

Original methodology: Amplifying reference gene primers gave estimates of nucleated cell counts. This table comes from immunoSEQ multiplex PCR, and its TCRdb copy is limited to in-frame clones, with some not included. That table furnishes V, J and clone size, whereas the DNA furnished D and trimming. The table lists about 120,000 clones, about 72% of them singletons. The CDR3 loop spans 16 amino acids. Germline V gene data show CDR1 as SNHLY and CDR2 as FYNNEI. J gave up 6 bases and V 2 bases, and 10 bases lay outside the gene matches. The sample holds one count of this clone. This clonotype was sampled from a woman aged 70-85 years with acute or convalescent COVID-19. The chain couples TRBV2 to TRBJ2-7, with 10 bases aligning to TRBD1. The material sequenced was peripheral blood. The CDR3 DNA is TGTGCCAGCAGTGAATTAGTGACAGGGGGCTGGAGCGAGCAGTACTTC. This translates into CASSELVTGGWSEQYF.